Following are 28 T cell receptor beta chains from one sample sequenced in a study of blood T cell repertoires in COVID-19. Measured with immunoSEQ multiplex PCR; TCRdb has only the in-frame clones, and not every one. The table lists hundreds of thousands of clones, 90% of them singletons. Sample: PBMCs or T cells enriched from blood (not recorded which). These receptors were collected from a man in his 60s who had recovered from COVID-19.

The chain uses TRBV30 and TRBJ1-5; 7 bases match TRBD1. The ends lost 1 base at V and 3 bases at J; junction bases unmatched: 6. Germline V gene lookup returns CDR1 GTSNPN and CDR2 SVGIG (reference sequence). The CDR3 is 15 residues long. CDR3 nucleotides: TGTGCCTGGAGTGCTACAGGGGTTTTCAATCAGCCCCAGCATTTT. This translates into CAWSATGVFNQPQHF.

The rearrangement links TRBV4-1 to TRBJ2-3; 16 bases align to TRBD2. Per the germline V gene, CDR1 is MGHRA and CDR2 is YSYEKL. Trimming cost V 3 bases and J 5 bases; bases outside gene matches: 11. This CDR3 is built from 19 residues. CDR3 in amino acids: CASSHYPGLAGGVEDTQYF. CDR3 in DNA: TGCGCCAGCAGCCATTACCCGGGACTAGCGGGGGGGGTCGAAGATACGCAGTATTTT.

CDR3 sequence: CSVDLNGYTF. The CDR3 DNA reads as TGCAGCGTGGACTTGAATGGCTACACCTTC. The chain couples TRBV20-1 to TRBJ1-2; D not certain. The CDR3 is 10 residues long. Germline V gives CDR1 DFQATT, CDR2 SNEGSKA (reference sequence).

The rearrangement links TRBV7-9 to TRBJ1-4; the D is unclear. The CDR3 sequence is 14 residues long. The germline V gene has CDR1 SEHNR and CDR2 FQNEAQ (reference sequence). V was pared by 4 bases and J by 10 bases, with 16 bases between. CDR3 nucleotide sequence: TGTGCCAGCAGCTCTGAAACGAATCGGAGAAAACTGTTTTTT. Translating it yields CASSSETNRRKLFF.

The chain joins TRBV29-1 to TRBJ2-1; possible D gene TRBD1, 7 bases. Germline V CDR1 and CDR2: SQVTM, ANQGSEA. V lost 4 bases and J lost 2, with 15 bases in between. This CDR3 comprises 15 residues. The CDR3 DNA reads TGCAGCGTTGGTCCGCGGGACAGTACCTACAATGAGCAGTTCTTC. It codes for CSVGPRDSTYNEQFF.

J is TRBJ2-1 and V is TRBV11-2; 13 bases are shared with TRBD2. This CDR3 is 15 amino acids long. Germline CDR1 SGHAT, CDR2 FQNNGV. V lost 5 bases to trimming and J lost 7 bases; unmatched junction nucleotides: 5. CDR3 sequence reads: CASSTSGGARNEQFF. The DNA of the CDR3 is TGTGCCAGCAGCACTAGCGGGGGGGCGCGAAATGAGCAGTTCTTC.

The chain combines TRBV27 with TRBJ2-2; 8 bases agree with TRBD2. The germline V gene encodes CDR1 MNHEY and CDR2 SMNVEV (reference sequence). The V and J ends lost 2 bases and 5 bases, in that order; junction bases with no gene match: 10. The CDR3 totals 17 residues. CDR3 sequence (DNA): TGTGCCAGCAGTTTAAAGCCCCAGCGGGAGATAACCGGGGAGCTGTTTTTT. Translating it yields CASSLKPQREITGELFF.

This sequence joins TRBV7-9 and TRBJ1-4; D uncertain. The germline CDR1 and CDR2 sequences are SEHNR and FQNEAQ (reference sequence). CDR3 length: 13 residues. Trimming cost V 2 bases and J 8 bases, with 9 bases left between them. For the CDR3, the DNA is TGTGCCAGCAGCTTAAAGGGAGGAGAAAAACTGTTTTTT. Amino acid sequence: CASSLKGGEKLFF.

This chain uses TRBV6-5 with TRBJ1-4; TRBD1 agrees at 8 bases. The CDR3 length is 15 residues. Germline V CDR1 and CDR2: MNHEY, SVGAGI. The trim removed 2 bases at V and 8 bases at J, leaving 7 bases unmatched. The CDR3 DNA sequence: TGTGCCAGCAGTTACAGTCCAGGGGGCGGCGAAAAACTGTTTTTT. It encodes CASSYSPGGGEKLFF.

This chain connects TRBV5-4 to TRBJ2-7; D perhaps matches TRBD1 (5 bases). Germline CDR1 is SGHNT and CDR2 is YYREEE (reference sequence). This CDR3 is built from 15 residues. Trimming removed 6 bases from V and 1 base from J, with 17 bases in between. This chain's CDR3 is CASTASPGNSYEQYF. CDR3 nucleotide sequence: TGTGCCAGCACCGCGTCCCCAGGGAATTCCTACGAGCAGTACTTC. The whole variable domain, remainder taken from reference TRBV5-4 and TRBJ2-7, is ETGVTQSPTHLIKTRGQQVTLRCSSQSGHNTVSWYQQALGQGPQFIFQYYREEENGRGNFPPRFSGLQFPNYSSELNVNALELDDSALYLCASTASPGNSYEQYFGPGTRLTVT.

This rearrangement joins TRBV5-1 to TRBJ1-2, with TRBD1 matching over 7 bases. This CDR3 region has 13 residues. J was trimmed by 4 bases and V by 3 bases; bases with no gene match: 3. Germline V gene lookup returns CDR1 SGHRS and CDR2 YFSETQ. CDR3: CASSWDRSYGYTF. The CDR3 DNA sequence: TGCGCCAGCAGCTGGGACAGAAGCTATGGCTACACCTTC.

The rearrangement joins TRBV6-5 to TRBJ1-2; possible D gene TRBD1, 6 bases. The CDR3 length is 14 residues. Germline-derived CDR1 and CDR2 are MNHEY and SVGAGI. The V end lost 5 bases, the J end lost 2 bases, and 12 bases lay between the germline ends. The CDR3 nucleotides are TGTGCCAGCAGTAACAGGGTCGGAAACTATGGCTACACCTTC. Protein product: CASSNRVGNYGYTF.

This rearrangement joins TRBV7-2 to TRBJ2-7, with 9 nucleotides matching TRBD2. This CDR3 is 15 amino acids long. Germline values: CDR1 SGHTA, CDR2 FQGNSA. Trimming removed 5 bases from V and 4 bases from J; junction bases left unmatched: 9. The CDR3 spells CASSPVSGGTYEQYF. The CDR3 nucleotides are TGTGCCAGCAGCCCTGTTAGCGGGGGAACTTACGAGCAGTACTTC.

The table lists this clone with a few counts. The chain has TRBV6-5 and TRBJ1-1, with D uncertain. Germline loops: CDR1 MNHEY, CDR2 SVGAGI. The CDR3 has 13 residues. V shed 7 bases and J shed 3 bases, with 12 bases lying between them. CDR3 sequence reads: CASKIGGDTEAFF. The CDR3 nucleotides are TGTGCCAGCAAAATAGGTGGAGACACTGAAGCTTTCTTT.

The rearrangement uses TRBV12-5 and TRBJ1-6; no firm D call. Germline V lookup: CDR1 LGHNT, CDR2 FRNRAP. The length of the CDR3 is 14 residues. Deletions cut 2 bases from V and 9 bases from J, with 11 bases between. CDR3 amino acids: CASGLTFRGSPLHF. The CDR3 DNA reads TGTGCTAGTGGTTTGACTTTCCGTGGTTCACCCCTCCACTTT. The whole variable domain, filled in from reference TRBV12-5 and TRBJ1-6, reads DARVTQTPRHKVTEMGQEVTMRCQPILGHNTVFWYRQTMMQGLELLAYFRNRAPLDDSGMPKDRFSAEMPDATLATLKIQPSEPRDSAVYFCASGLTFRGSPLHFGNGTRLTVT.

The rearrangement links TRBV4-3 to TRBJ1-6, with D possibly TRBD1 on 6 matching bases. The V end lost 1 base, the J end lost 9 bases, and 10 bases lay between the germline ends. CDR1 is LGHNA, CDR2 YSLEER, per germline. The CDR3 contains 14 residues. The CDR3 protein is CASSQVGAGSPLHF. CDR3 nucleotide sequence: TGCGCCAGCAGCCAAGTGGGGGCCGGTTCACCCCTCCACTTT.

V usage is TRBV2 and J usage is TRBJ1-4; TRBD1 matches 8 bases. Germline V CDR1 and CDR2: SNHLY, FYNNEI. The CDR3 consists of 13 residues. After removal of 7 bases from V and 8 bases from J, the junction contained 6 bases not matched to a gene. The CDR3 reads CASNGRGREKLFF. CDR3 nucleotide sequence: TGTGCCAGCAATGGCAGGGGGCGGGAAAAACTGTTTTTT. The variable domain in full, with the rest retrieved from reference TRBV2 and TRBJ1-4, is EPEVTQTPSHQVTQMGQEVILRCVPISNHLYFYWYRQILGQKVEFLVSFYNNEISEKSEIFDDQFSVERPDGSNFTLKIRSTKLEDSAMYFCASNGRGREKLFFGSGTQLSVL.

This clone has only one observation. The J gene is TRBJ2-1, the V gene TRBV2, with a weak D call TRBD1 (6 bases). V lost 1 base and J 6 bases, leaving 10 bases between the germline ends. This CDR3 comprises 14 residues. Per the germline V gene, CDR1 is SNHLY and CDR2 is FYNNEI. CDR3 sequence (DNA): TGTGCCAGCAGTGAAGACAGGGCCGGCAATGAGCAGTTCTTC. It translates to CASSEDRAGNEQFF.

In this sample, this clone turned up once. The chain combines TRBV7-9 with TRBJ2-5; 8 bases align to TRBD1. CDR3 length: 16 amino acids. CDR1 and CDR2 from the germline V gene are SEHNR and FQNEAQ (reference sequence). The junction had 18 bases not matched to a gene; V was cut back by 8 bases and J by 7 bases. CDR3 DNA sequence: TGTGCCAGCGAACCTACTAATTCCGGGACAGGAACGACCCAGTACTTC. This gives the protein CASEPTNSGTGTTQYF.

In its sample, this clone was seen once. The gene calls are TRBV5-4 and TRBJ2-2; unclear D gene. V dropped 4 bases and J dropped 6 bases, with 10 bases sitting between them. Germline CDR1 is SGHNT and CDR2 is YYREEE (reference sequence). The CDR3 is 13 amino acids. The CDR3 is CASSPERSGELFF. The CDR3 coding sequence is TGTGCCAGCAGCCCGGAGAGGTCCGGGGAGCTGTTTTTT.

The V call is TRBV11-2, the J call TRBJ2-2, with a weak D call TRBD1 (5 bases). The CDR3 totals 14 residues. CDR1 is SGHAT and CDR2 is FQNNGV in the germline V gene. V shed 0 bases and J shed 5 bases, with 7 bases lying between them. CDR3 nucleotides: TGTGCCAGCAGCTTAGACAGGGCGACCGGGGAGCTGTTTTTT. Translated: CASSLDRATGELFF.

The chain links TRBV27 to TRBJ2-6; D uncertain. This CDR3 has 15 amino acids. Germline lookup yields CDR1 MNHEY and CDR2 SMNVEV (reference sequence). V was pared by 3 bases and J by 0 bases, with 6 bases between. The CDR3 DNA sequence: TGTGCCAGCAGTTTTACAGCCTCTGGGGCCAACGTCCTGACTTTC. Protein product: CASSFTASGANVLTF. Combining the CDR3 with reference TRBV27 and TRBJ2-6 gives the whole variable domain EAQVTQNPRYLITVTGKKLTVTCSQNMNHEYMSWYRQDPGLGLRQIYYSMNVEVTDKGDVPEGYKVSRKEKRNFPLILESPSPNQTSLYFCASSFTASGANVLTFGAGSRLTVL.

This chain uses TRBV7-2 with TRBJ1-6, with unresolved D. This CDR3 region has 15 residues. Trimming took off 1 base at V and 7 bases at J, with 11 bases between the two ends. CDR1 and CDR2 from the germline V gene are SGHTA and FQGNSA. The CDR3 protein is CASSLGAVQNSPLHF. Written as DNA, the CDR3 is TGTGCCAGCAGCTTAGGGGCAGTACAAAATTCACCCCTCCACTTT.

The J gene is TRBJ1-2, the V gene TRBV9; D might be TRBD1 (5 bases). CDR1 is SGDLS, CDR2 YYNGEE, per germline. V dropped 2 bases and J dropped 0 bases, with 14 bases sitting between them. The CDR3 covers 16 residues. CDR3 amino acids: CASSVPGAGSNYGYTF. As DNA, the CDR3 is TGTGCCAGCAGCGTCCCTGGGGCAGGATCTAACTATGGCTACACCTTC.

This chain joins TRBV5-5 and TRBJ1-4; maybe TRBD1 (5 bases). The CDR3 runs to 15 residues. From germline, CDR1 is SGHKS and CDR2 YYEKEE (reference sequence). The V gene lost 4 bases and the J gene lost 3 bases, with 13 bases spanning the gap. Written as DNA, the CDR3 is TGTGCCAGCAGCCGACAGTCAGGACCTAATGAAAAACTGTTTTTT. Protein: CASSRQSGPNEKLFF.

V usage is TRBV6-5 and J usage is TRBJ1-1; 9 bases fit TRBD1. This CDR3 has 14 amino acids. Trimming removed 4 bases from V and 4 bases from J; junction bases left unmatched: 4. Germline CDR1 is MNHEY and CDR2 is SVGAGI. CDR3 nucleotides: TGTGCCAGCAGTTCCGGACAGGGGTTCACTGAAGCTTTCTTT. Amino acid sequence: CASSSGQGFTEAFF.

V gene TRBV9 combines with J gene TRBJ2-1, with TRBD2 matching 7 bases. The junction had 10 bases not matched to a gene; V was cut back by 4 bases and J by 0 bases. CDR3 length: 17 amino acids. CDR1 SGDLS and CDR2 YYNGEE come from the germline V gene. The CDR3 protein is CASSTNFRDYSYNEQFF. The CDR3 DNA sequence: TGTGCCAGCAGCACTAACTTCCGGGACTACTCCTACAATGAGCAGTTCTTC.

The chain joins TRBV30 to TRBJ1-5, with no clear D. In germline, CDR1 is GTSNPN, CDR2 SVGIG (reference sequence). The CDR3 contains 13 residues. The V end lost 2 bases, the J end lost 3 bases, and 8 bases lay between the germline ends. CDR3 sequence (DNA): TGTGCCTGGAGTCAGAACTACAATCAGCCCCAGCATTTT. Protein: CAWSQNYNQPQHF.